One sample yielded the 21 T cell receptor beta chains listed below, sequenced in a study of control samples from healthy donors and cancer patients. Assay used: immunoSEQ multiplex PCR; TCRdb lists only in-frame clones, some missing. This sample has roughly 150,000 clones, with more than 85% found just once. Source material: blood. The receptor source for this set is a middle-aged man in good health.

The chain combines TRBV30 with TRBJ2-2; D not resolved. CDR1 GTSNPN and CDR2 SVGIG come from the germline V gene (reference sequence). V was clipped by 4 bases and J by 5 bases, with 8 bases between them. The CDR3 has 12 residues. CDR3 in DNA: TGTGCCTGGACCCTTAATACCGGGGAGCTGTTTTTT. This codes for CAWTLNTGELFF.

As regards this clone: This sample includes further DNA sequences coding for the same CDR3. The chain uses TRBV5-1 and TRBJ1-5; tentative D call: TRBD1 (5 bases). V lost 0 bases and J 4 bases, leaving 8 bases between the germline ends. The CDR3 is 14 residues long. The V gene's germline CDR1 is SGHRS and CDR2 YFSETQ. The DNA for the CDR3 is TGCGCCAGCAGCTTGGACGGGGGGAATCAGCCCCAGCATTTT. As protein: CASSLDGGNQPQHF.

The chain has TRBV19 and TRBJ1-6; 9 nucleotides match TRBD1. V was clipped by 7 bases and J by 7 bases; unmatched bases: 5. This CDR3 contains 14 residues. CDR1 and CDR2 from the germline V gene are LNHDA and SQIVND (reference sequence). The CDR3 DNA sequence: TGTGCCAGTACAGGGGACAGGGACAATTCACCCCTCCACTTT. This translates into CASTGDRDNSPLHF.

This chain joins TRBV9 and TRBJ2-1; 8 bases are a match to TRBD2. V shed 3 bases, J shed 3 bases, and the junction held 14 bases outside the gene matches. CDR1 and CDR2 from the germline V gene are SGDLS and YYNGEE. The CDR3 contains 18 residues. The CDR3 DNA sequence: TGTGCCAGCAGCGCTCCGCCTAGAACGGGAGGGGTCTACAATGAGCAGTTCTTC. Its protein product is CASSAPPRTGGVYNEQFF.

The rearrangement links TRBV11-2 to TRBJ1-1; the D gene is possibly TRBD1 (5 bases). The CDR3 extends over 14 amino acids. The V and J ends lost 1 base and 5 bases respectively, with 11 bases between them. Germline V gives CDR1 SGHAT, CDR2 FQNNGV. The CDR3 sequence is CASSLVPKGTEAFF. As DNA, the CDR3 is TGTGCCAGCAGCTTAGTCCCAAAGGGGACTGAAGCTTTCTTT.

This chain uses TRBV5-4 with TRBJ2-1; 9 positions match TRBD2. The CDR3 has 15 amino acids. V lost 3 bases and J lost 8; bases outside the gene matches: 9. Germline loops: CDR1 SGHNT, CDR2 YYREEE (reference sequence). The CDR3 DNA follows: TGTGCCAGCAGCTCCAAGCGGGAGGTTCACCATGAGCAGTTCTTC. Amino acids: CASSSKREVHHEQFF.

The gene calls are TRBV7-6 and TRBJ1-5, with D perhaps matching TRBD1 (5 bases). The CDR3 covers 15 residues. V was pared by 5 bases and J by 5 bases, with 16 bases between. Germline-derived CDR1 and CDR2 are SGHVS and FNYEAQ. CDR3 residues: CASSLGGGTYQPQHF. The CDR3 DNA is TGTGCCAGCAGCCTCGGCGGGGGTACCTATCAGCCCCAGCATTTT.

This clone was counted a single time. The chain recombines TRBV7-3 with TRBJ1-5, with a possible D match to TRBD1 (6 bases). Trimming removed 5 bases at V and 3 bases at J, with 11 bases between. The V gene's germline CDR1 is SGHTA and CDR2 FQGTGA. This CDR3 has 14 amino acids. The CDR3 loop is CASSLRDTNQPQHF. The CDR3 nucleotides read TGTGCCAGCAGCCTCCGGGACACCAATCAGCCCCAGCATTTT.

The chain couples TRBV28 to TRBJ2-7; TRBD1 matches at 7 bases. CDR1 and CDR2 (germline): MDHEN, SYDVKM. The CDR3 has 16 residues. The junction had 8 bases not matched to a gene; V was cut back by 3 bases and J by 0 bases. The CDR3 protein is CASSFLTGVGSYEQYF. CDR3 nucleotide sequence: TGTGCCAGCAGTTTCCTAACAGGGGTAGGCTCCTACGAGCAGTACTTC.

As regards this clone: This sample also contains other DNA sequences that code for the same CDR3. The rearrangement joins TRBV19 to TRBJ1-3; a weak D match, TRBD1 (6 bases). Trimming shortened V by 8 bases and J by 0 bases, and 11 bases separated the two germline ends. Germline CDR1 is LNHDA and CDR2 is SQIVND (reference sequence). This CDR3 spans 14 amino acids. The DNA for the CDR3 is TGTGCCAGTTCTAGGACAGTCTCTGGAAACACCATATATTTT. It is translated as CASSRTVSGNTIYF.

The V call is TRBV3-1 (or the pseudogene TRBV3-2), the J call TRBJ2-7; unclear D gene. In germline, CDR1 is LGHDT, CDR2 YNNKEL (reference sequence). The V gene lost 4 bases and the J gene lost 5 bases, with 12 bases spanning the gap. The CDR3 runs to 13 residues. CDR3 loop: CASSRIPIDEQYF. Written as DNA, the CDR3 is TGTGCCAGCAGCCGGATCCCTATTGACGAGCAGTACTTC.

The rearrangement joins TRBV27 to TRBJ2-5; a possible D gene is TRBD1 (6 bases). The V gene lost 7 bases and the J gene lost 9 bases, with 27 bases spanning the gap. This CDR3 has 16 amino acids. The V gene's germline CDR1 is MNHEY and CDR2 SMNVEV (reference sequence). The CDR3 coding sequence is TGTGCCAGCACCTTGGGTCCCGACAGGCCCCGGGTGGCCCAGTACTTC. This sequence encodes CASTLGPDRPRVAQYF.

V is TRBV5-1 and J is TRBJ2-1, with 12 bases lining up with TRBD2. The CDR3 runs to 17 residues. V trimming: 0 bases; J trimming: 9 bases; junction bases outside the gene matches: 10. The germline gives CDR1 SGHRS, CDR2 YFSETQ. The CDR3 region is CASSLGPRLAGVVEQFF. DNA for the CDR3: TGCGCCAGCAGCTTGGGGCCTCGACTAGCGGGAGTTGTTGAGCAGTTCTTC. Together with reference TRBV5-1 and TRBJ2-1, the CDR3 gives the full variable domain: KAGVTQTPRYLIKTRGQQVTLSCSPISGHRSVSWYQQTPGQGLQFLFEYFSETQRNKGNFPGRFSGRQFSNSRSEMNVSTLELGDSALYLCASSLGPRLAGVVEQFFGPGTRLTVL.

The chain has TRBV28 and TRBJ1-4, with a weak D call TRBD1 (6 bases). V was clipped by 6 bases and J by 5 bases, with 13 bases between them. The CDR3 sequence is 14 residues long. CDR1 is MDHEN, CDR2 SYDVKM, per germline. The CDR3 reads CASREQGWNEKLFF. For the CDR3, the DNA is TGTGCCAGCAGGGAACAGGGCTGGAATGAAAAACTGTTTTTT.

The chain joins TRBV28 to TRBJ1-6; a possible D gene is TRBD1 (5 bases). The germline V gene has CDR1 MDHEN and CDR2 SYDVKM. V gave up 7 bases and J gave up 5 bases, with 15 bases separating them. The CDR3 is made up of 15 amino acids. In DNA, the CDR3 is TGTGCCAGCACCTCGAGGGGTTCAGATAATTCACCCCTCCACTTT. It is translated as CASTSRGSDNSPLHF.

This chain connects TRBV5-5 to TRBJ2-1; no definite D call. Germline V CDR1 and CDR2: SGHKS, YYEKEE (reference sequence). The CDR3 has 14 residues. Trimming removed 4 bases at V and 5 bases at J, with 13 bases between. CDR3 nucleotides: TGTGCCAGCAGCCCGTCACTCCGGCACAATGAGCAGTTCTTC. Residues: CASSPSLRHNEQFF.

V gene TRBV10-3 combines with J gene TRBJ1-1; D not resolved. This CDR3 is built from 13 residues. Trimming left V 2 bases short and J 1 base short, with 5 bases between. The V gene's germline CDR1 is ENHRY and CDR2 SYGVKD. Here the CDR3 reads CAISEMWNTEAFF. For the CDR3, the DNA is TGTGCCATCAGTGAGATGTGGAACACTGAAGCTTTCTTT.

The CDR3 sequence is CASSPSVGLLTGSYNSPLHF. In DNA, the CDR3 is TGTGCCAGCAGCCCCTCAGTGGGGCTCCTTACGGGCTCCTATAATTCACCCCTCCACTTT. The V and J genes are TRBV9 and TRBJ1-6, with a possible D match to TRBD1 (5 bases). The CDR3 contains 20 residues. Germline values: CDR1 SGDLS, CDR2 YYNGEE. Between the trimmed V and J ends, which lost 4 bases and 0 bases, there was a span of 23 bases.

V is TRBV10-1 and J is TRBJ2-7, with TRBD2 matching over 7 bases. Germline CDR1 is WNHNN and CDR2 is SYGVQD (reference sequence). V shed 3 bases, J shed 4 bases, and the junction held 6 bases outside the gene matches. This CDR3 is 14 amino acids long. The CDR3 loop reads CASSEGGSGYEQYF. The CDR3 DNA reads TGCGCCAGCAGTGAAGGCGGGAGTGGGTACGAGCAGTACTTC.

V gene TRBV7-8 combines with J gene TRBJ2-7, with 10 bases lining up with TRBD2. The V and J ends lost 5 bases and 6 bases, in that order; junction bases with no gene match: 7. The CDR3 is 14 amino acids. Germline V gives CDR1 SGHVS, CDR2 FQNEAQ. The CDR3 DNA reads as TGTGCCAGCAGCCCCCTAGCGGGAGCGGGCGAGCAGTACTTC. Translating it yields CASSPLAGAGEQYF.

CDR3 protein: CASSPGTANTGELFF. The CDR3, as DNA: TGTGCCAGCAGCCCAGGGACAGCGAACACCGGGGAGCTGTTTTTT. The chain joins TRBV7-3 to TRBJ2-2; 7 positions agree with TRBD1. Germline V gene lookup returns CDR1 SGHTA and CDR2 FQGTGA. The CDR3 is 15 residues long. Trimming took 5 bases from V and 0 from J; bases not matched to a gene: 3.